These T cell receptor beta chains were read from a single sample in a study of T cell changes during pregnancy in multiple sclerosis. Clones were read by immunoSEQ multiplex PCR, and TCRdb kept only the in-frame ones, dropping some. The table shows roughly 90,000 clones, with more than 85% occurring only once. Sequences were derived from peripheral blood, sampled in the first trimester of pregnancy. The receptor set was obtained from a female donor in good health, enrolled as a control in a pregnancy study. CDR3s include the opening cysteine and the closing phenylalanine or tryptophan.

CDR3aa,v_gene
CASSLDTGQTQYF,TRBV5-6
CATTGSGSAEAFF,TRBV6-7
CASSLGTLAETLHF,TRBV7-8
CASSRQPSTEAFF,TRBV7-3
CASSDPGQSIFEQYF,TRBV6-1
CASSPARGASTGELFF,TRBV18
CASSFGWEFDTEAFF,TRBV6-5
CASSQEFPDRGASGELFF,TRBV4-2
CASSVAPGGLGNTIYF,TRBV6-1
CASSIREEKLFF,TRBV7-9
CASSLSGGIDTQYF,TRBV28
CASSRRQADTTGTQYF,TRBV2
CASSWGGGGYTF,TRBV6-5
CASTSRDRVSGNTIYF,TRBV13
CAISVGQGVITAFF,TRBV10-3
CASSPTGGGGNTIYF,TRBV2
CASSPGGTGNTIYF,TRBV18
CASMAGALNQPQHF,TRBV2
CASSLGDRETEKLFF,TRBV7-9
CASSLGQGRTEAFF,TRBV7-3
CASSTGTATGNTIYF,TRBV5-4
CASSLNTANSPLHF,TRBV5-4
CASSLRQASNTEAFF,TRBV28
CASSLQGGNEKLFF,TRBV5-8
CASSRRGRVEDGELFF,TRBV4-3
CASSRGTSGGPITDTQYF,TRBV18
CASSNGGGLEQYF,TRBV6-1
CASSPDFSGNTIYF,TRBV18
CASSSDSRALYEQYF,TRBV7-9
CAWRNTGRLLYNSPLHF,TRBV30
CASSQQGQETQYF,TRBV4-2
CASSYSAEQFF,TRBV6-5
CASSLQTGHSYNSPLHF,TRBV27
CASSLRTGKVDTIYF,TRBV14
CSVEEGAREQFF,TRBV29-1
CASKGRGPNTGELFF,TRBV7-9
CASSLVQGDTQYF,TRBV11-2
CASSFRGTNQPQHF,TRBV6-1
CASSTTGYSNQPQHF,TRBV9
CASSIMTGNEVTQYF,TRBV7-2
CASSSFRDSSYGYTF,TRBV7-2